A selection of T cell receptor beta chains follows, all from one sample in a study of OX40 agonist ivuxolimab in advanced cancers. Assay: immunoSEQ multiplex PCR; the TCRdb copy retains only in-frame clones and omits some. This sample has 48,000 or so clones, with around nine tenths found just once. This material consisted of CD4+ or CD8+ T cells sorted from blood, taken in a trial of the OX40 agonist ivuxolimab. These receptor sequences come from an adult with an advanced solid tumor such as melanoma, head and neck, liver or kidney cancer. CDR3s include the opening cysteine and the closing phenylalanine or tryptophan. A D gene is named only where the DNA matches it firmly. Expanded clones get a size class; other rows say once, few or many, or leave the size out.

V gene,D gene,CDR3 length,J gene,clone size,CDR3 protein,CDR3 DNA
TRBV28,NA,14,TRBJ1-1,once,CASSQTASNTEAFF,TGTGCCAGCAGCCAGACAGCCTCGAACACTGAAGCTTTCTTT
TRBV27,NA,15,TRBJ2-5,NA,CASSLTVAVGETQYF,TGTGCCAGCAGTTTGACAGTGGCGGTCGGCGAGACCCAGTACTTC
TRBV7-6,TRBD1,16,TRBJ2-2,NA,CASSLGSQGDTGELFF,TGTGCCAGCAGCTTAGGGTCACAGGGGGACACCGGGGAGCTGTTTTTT
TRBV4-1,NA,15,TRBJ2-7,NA,CASSQEHRDSYEQYF,TGCGCCAGCAGCCAAGAACACCGGGACTCTTACGAGCAGTACTTC
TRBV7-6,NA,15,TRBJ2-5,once,CASSLSRLAEETQYF,TGTGCCAGCAGCCTCAGTAGGCTCGCTGAAGAGACCCAGTACTTC
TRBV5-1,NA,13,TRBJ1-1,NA,CASSSLGNTEAFF,TGCGCCAGCAGCTCCCTAGGGAACACTGAAGCTTTCTTT
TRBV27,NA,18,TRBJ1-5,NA,CASSLLSPRGNSNQPQHF,TGTGCCAGCAGTTTATTGTCACCCCGGGGGAATAGCAATCAGCCCCAGCATTTT
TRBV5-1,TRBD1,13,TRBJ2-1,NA,CASSLHRGNEQFF,TGCGCCAGCAGCTTGCACAGGGGCAATGAGCAGTTCTTC
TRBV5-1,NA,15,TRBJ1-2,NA,CASSDPGRHNYGYTF,TGCGCCAGCAGCGATCCAGGTCGGCATAACTATGGCTACACCTTC
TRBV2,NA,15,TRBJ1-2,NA,CASIAGHRSNYGYTF,TGTGCCAGTATAGCGGGACACCGATCAAACTATGGCTACACCTTC
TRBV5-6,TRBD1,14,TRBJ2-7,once,CASSLVGTAYEQYF,TGTGCCAGCAGCTTGGTAGGGACAGCCTACGAGCAGTACTTC
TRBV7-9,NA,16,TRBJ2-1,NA,CASSFLAVGLENEQFF,TGTGCCAGCAGCTTTTTAGCCGTGGGGTTGGAAAATGAGCAGTTCTTC
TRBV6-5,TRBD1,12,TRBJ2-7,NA,CAEGQGAYEQYF,TGTGCCGAGGGACAGGGGGCCTACGAGCAGTACTTC
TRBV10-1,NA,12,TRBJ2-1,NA,CASSETGSEQFF,TGCGCCAGCAGTGAGACAGGGAGTGAGCAGTTCTTC
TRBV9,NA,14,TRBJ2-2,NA,CASSGGGGAGELFF,TGTGCCAGCAGCGGCGGAGGGGGGGCCGGGGAGCTGTTTTTT
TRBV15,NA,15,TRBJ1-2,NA,CATSRVRTANYGYTF,TGTGCCACCAGCAGAGTCAGAACGGCTAACTATGGCTACACCTTC
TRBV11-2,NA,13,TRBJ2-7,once,CASSLDQRYEQYF,TGTGCCAGCAGCTTAGATCAGAGGTATGAGCAGTACTTC
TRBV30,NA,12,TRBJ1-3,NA,CAWSPAVDTIYF,TGTGCCTGGAGCCCAGCCGTGGACACCATATATTTT
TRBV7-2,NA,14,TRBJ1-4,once,CASSSYSFNEKLFF,TGTGCCAGCAGCTCCTACAGTTTTAATGAAAAACTGTTTTTT
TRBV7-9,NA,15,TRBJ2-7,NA,CASSLGQLNRYEQYF,TGTGCCAGCAGTTTAGGACAACTAAACCGCTACGAGCAGTACTTC
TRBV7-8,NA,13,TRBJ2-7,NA,CASSLGRPYEQYF,TGTGCCAGCAGCTTAGGGAGGCCCTACGAGCAGTACTTC
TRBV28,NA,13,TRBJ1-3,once,CASSLDGGDTIYF,TGTGCCAGCAGTTTAGACGGGGGGGACACCATATATTTT
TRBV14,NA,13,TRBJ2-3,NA,CASSQGSTDTQYF,TGTGCCAGCAGCCAAGGAAGCACAGATACGCAGTATTTT
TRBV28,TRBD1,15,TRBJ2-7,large,CASSPFGQGSYEQYF,TGTGCCAGCAGCCCCTTCGGACAGGGGTCCTACGAGCAGTACTTC
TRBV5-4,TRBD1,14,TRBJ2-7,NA,CASSVPDRVSEQYF,TGTGCCAGCAGCGTACCGGACAGGGTCTCCGAGCAGTACTTC
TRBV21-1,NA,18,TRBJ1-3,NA,CASSKGPGQLLSGNTIYF,TGTGCCAGCAGCAAAGGTCCGGGACAGCTGCTCTCTGGAAACACCATATATTTT